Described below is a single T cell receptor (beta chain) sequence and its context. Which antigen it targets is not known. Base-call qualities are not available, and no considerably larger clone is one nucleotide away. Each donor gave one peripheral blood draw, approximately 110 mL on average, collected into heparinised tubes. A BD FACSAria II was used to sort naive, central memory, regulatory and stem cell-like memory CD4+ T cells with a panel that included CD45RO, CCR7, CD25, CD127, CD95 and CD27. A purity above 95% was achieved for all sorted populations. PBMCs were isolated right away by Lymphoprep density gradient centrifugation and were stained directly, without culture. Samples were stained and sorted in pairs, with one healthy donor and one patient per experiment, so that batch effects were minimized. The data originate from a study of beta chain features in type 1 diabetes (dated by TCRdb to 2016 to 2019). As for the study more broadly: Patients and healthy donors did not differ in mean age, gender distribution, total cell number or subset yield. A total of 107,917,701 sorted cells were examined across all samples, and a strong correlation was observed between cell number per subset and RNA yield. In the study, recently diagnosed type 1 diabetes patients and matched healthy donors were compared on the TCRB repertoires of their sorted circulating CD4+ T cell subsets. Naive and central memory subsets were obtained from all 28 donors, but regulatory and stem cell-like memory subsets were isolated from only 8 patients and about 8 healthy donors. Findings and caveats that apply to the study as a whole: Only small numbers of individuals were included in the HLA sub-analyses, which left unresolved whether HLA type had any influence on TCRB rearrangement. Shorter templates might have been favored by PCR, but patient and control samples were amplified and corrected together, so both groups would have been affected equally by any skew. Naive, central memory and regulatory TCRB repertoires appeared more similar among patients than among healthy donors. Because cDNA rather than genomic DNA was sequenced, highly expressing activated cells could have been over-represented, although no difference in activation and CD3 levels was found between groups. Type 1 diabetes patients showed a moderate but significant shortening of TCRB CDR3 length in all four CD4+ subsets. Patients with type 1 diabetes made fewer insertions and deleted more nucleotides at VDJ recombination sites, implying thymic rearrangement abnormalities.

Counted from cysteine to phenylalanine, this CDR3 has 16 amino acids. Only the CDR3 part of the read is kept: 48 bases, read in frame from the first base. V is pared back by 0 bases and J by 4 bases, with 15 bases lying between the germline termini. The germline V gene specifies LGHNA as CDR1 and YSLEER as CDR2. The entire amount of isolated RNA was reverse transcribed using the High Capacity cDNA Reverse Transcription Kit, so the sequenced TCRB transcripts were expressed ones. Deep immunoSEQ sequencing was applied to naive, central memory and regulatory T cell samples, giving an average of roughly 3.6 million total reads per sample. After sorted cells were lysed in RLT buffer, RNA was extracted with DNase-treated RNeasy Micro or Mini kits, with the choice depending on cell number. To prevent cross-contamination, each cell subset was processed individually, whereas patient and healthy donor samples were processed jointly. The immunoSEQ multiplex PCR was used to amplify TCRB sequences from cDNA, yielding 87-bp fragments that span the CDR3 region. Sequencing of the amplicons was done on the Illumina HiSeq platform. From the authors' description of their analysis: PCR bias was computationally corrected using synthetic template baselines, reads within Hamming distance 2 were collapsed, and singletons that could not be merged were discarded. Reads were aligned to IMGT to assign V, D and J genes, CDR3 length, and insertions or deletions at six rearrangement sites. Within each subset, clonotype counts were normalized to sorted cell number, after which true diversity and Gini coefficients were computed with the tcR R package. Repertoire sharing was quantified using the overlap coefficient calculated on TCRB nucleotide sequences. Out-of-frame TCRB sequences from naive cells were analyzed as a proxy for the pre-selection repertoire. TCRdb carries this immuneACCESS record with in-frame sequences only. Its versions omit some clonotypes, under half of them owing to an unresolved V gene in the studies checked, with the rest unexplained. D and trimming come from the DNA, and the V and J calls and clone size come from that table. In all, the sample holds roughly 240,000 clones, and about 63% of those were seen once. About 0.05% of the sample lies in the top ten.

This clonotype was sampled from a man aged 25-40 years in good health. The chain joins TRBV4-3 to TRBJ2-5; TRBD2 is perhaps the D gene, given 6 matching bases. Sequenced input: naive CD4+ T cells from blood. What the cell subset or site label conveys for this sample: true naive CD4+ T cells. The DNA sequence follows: TGCGCCAGCAGCCAAGATCAAGGGACTCATCGAGAGACCCAGTACTTC. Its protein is CASSQDQGTHRETQYF.